This entry describes one T cell receptor beta chain. Its target is not known. Naive CD8+ T cells showed a CD45RO-CCR7+CD27+CD95- phenotype. This entry belongs to a study of CXCR3-negative and CXCR3-positive naive CD8 T cells. General study findings and limits: Memory CD8+ cells had much lower diversity, and both naive subsets had comparably high diversity. Comparison of naive cells showed more hydrophobic TRB CDR3s in CXCR3-positive than in CXCR3-negative naive cells. CXCR3 expression dropped partially after cryopreservation, and most assays relied on fresh PBMCs.

UMI-tagged TRB cDNA libraries were built via 5' RACE. From the 5' RACE reads, TCRdb lists one entry per CDR3 protein and no DNA. The listing contains about 89,000 distinct CDR3 sequences. CDR3 length equals 19 residues. The germline CDR1 and CDR2 sequences are LGHNA and YSLEER. This chain connects TRBV4-3 to TRBJ1-1; absent DNA, TCRdb's TRBD1 call cannot be checked. The receptor was isolated from a human donor in good health. Some clones in this sample may be carry-over from other donors' samples. Sequenced: naive CXCR3+ CD8+ T cells from blood. The subset here: CD45RO-CCR7+CD27+CD95- naive CD8+ T cells expressing CXCR3 (TNR3+). CDR3 sequence reads: CASSQDRMDRAPSNTEAFF.